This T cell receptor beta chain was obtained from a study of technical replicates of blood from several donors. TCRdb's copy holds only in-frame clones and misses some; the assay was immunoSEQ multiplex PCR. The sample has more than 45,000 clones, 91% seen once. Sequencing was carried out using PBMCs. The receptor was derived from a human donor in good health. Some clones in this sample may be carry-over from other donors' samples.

This CDR3 reads CASSQGPQYEQYF. CDR3 bases: TGTGCCAGCAGCCAAGGGCCCCAGTACGAGCAGTACTTC. The chain employs TRBV4-2 and TRBJ2-7; D remains ambiguous. V gave up 1 base and J gave up 4 bases, with 8 bases separating them. Germline V gives CDR1 LGHNA, CDR2 YNFKEQ. The CDR3 totals 13 residues.